Reported below is one TCR beta chain. Its antigen remains unidentified. The record originates from a study of cytomegalovirus exposure and HLA in healthy donors. PCR used 60 Vbeta primers and 13 Jbeta primers. Clones were read by immunoSEQ multiplex PCR, and TCRdb kept only the in-frame ones, dropping some. The sample shows roughly 140,000 clones, approximately 77% of them seen only once. Study-wide findings and caveats: Earlier findings revealed that most TCR beta V segments proved productive either about 87% or about 30% of the time. It was reported in a later analysis that an Asian-associated ancestry cluster showed fewer N-insertions than the approximately 690-donor mean. Later, an analysis found that common viral pathogens appeared to be linked with several of the most significant clusters. Investigators reported 150 to 200 TCR beta chains as tied to cytomegalovirus.

Trimming removed 2 bases from V and 8 bases from J, with 13 bases in between. This CDR3 region has 14 residues. Germline lookup yields CDR1 MDHEN and CDR2 SYDVKM. This chain joins TRBV28 and TRBJ1-5; maybe TRBD1 (5 bases). The clonotype was recovered from a man between 18 and 29 years old in good health and CMV-seronegative. Sequencing was performed on PBMCs. The CDR3 DNA is TGTGCCAGCAGTTTAGGGCAGGGCGTAAAGCCCCAGCATTTT. Its translation is CASSLGQGVKPQHF.